This TCR beta chain was recorded in a study of Ad26.COV2.S vaccination and SARS-CoV-2 variants. About the study: Donor participated within the Ad26.COV2.S arm of the COV1001 trial. Donor got 5x10^10 or 1x10^11 viral particles of Ad26.COV2.S.

The protocol was immunoSEQ multiplex PCR, while the TCRdb copy is restricted to in-frame clones and leaves out a portion. Of a few hundred thousand clones listed, around four fifths are singletons. The ends lost 6 bases at V and 4 bases at J; junction bases unmatched: 14. Germline V gives CDR1 MNHEY, CDR2 SVGEGT. This CDR3 region has 16 residues. Treatment: roughly 18 received Ad26.COV2.S at low or high dose, single or two shots; about 5 received placebo; per-sample allocation not given. Samples were taken on day 63 after the first vaccine or placebo injection. This TCR was sampled from a person between 18 and 60 years old who received the Ad26.COV2.S COVID-19 vaccine or a placebo. V gene TRBV6-2 or TRBV6-3 combines with J gene TRBJ1-2; 7 positions agree with TRBD1. Sequences were derived from peripheral blood, sampled in a trial of Ad26.COV2.S vaccine versus placebo. The CDR3 region has the DNA TGTGCCAGCAGCCCTAAAACAAAAGGGACAGCCTATGGCTACACCTTC. Its translation is CASSPKTKGTAYGYTF.